Reported below is one T cell receptor beta chain. This sample was taken from a study of blood T cell repertoires in COVID-19. Clones were sequenced by immunoSEQ multiplex PCR, and TCRdb holds only the in-frame ones, with some missing. Here the sample spans 400,000 or so clones, roughly 90% being singletons. Specimen: peripheral blood. This receptor was obtained from a man between 18 and 35 years old with COVID-19, enrolled during active disease.

CDR3 sequence (DNA): TGCGCCAGCAGCCAAGATGCGGGGCCAGGCCTCGGTTCACCCCTCCACTTT. Protein: CASSQDAGPGLGSPLHF. The rearrangement uses TRBV4-1 and TRBJ1-6, with D tentatively TRBD1 (5 bases). The CDR3 has 17 amino acids. Trimming shortened V by 0 bases and J by 9 bases, and 18 bases separated the two germline ends. Germline V gene data show CDR1 as MGHRA and CDR2 as YSYEKL.